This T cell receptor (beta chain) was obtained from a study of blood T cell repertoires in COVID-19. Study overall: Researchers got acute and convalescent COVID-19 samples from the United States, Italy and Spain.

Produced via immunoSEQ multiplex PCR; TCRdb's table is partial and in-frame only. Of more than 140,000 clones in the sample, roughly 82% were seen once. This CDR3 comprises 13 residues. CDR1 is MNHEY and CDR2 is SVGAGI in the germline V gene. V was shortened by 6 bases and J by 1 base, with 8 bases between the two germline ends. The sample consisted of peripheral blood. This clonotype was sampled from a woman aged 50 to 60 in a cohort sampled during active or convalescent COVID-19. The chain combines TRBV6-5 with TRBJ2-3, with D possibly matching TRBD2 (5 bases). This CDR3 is CASRQAGTDTQYF. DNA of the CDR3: TGTGCCAGCAGACAAGCGGGCACAGATACGCAGTATTTT.